This T cell receptor beta chain was captured by sequencing in a study of cytomegalovirus exposure and HLA in healthy donors. Researchers ran the PCR with 60 Vbeta and 13 Jbeta primers. Using immunoSEQ multiplex PCR, the repertoire was profiled, and TCRdb retains in-frame clones only, with some absent. The repertoire includes 150,000 to 200,000 clones, roughly four fifths of them detected once, and about 1.8% sits in the top ten. Deletions cut 4 bases from V and 4 bases from J, with 11 bases between. CDR3 length: 14 amino acids. Germline V gene sequence: CDR1 MNHEY, CDR2 SMNVEV (reference sequence). Sequencing was carried out using PBMCs. The chain carries TRBV27 and TRBJ2-1; a possible D gene is TRBD1 (5 bases). This clonotype was sampled from a man aged 18 to 30 in good health and CMV-seronegative. Written as DNA, the CDR3 is TGTGCCAGCAGTTCAGGGATCCTTTACAATGAGCAGTTCTTC. This encodes CASSSGILYNEQFF.